A selection of T cell receptor beta chains follows, all from one sample in a study of cytomegalovirus exposure and HLA in healthy donors. Profiled with immunoSEQ multiplex PCR; TCRdb holds only in-frame clones, not every one. The table shows over 100,000 clones, with 73% occurring only once. The sequencing sample was made of PBMCs. All receptors come from a woman aged 40-49 years in good health and CMV-seropositive. Both conserved end residues are part of each CDR3. D genes are given only for firm matches. Some rows have no size entry. The others give once, few or many, or a class for an expanded clone.

j_call	d_call	clone_size	v_call	cdr3_nt	cdr3_aa
TRBJ2-7	TRBD1	.	TRBV5-1	TGCGCCAGCAGTAAACTTGTGACCGGGACAGGAGGCGAGCAGTACTTC	CASSKLVTGTGGEQYF
TRBJ2-2	TRBD1	.	TRBV2	TGTGCCAGCAGTGCGACCGGGACAGGGAACACCGGGGAGCTGTTTTTT	CASSATGTGNTGELFF
TRBJ2-1	TRBD2	.	TRBV7-9	TGTTCCAGCAGCTTACTAGCGGGGGGGCGAAATGAGCAGTTCTTC	CSSSLLAGGRNEQFF
TRBJ1-6	.	once	TRBV2	TGTGCCAGCACAGGGAAGGAGGGTTCACCCCTCCACTTT	CASTGKEGSPLHF
TRBJ1-5	.	once	TRBV6-6	TGTGCCAGCAGTACCCTTAACGGTCAGCCCCAGCATTTT	CASSTLNGQPQHF
TRBJ2-7	.	.	TRBV19	TGTGCCAGTAGTAGACAGACGAGCTCCTACGAGCAGTACTTC	CASSRQTSSYEQYF
TRBJ2-5	.	.	TRBV29-1	TGCAGCGTTGAACGGGGATCGAGCCAAGAGACCCAGTACTTC	CSVERGSSQETQYF
TRBJ2-7	.	.	TRBV13	TGTGCCAGCAGTTCCCGGGGAAAGGGTTCCTACGAGCAGTACTTC	CASSSRGKGSYEQYF
TRBJ2-1	.	.	TRBV19	TGTGCCAGTAGTATCCCCCCTGACAATGAGCAGTTCTTC	CASSIPPDNEQFF
TRBJ2-7	TRBD2	.	TRBV9	TGTGCCAGCAGCGGGGTCGGAGCGGGAGATCCCCACGAGCAGTACTTC	CASSGVGAGDPHEQYF
TRBJ1-2	.	.	TRBV7-9	TGTGCCAGCAGCTTAGTGCAGGAGGTGAGCTATGGCTACACCTTC	CASSLVQEVSYGYTF
TRBJ1-2	.	few	TRBV29-1	TGCAGCGTTGACAGGGGAAGTAGTATGGGCTACACCTTC	CSVDRGSSMGYTF
TRBJ1-2	TRBD1	.	TRBV5-1	TGCGCCAGCAGCTTGGCCACAGGGGGCTTACTCCTTGGCTACACCTTC	CASSLATGGLLLGYTF
TRBJ2-7	.	.	TRBV30	TGTGCCTGGAACCTGGGCCCCCAATATTACGAGCAGTACTTC	CAWNLGPQYYEQYF
TRBJ1-3	.	.	TRBV28	TGTGCCAGCAGTTCAACCGGGGAAAGGGATTCCGACACCATATATTTT	CASSSTGERDSDTIYF
TRBJ2-7	TRBD2	.	TRBV30	TGTGCCTGGAGGTCCGGGACTAGCGGGGGGCGAGAGCAGTACTTC	CAWRSGTSGGREQYF
TRBJ2-1	TRBD2	.	TRBV5-1	TGCGCCAGCAGCTATACTAGCGGGACATACAATGAGCAGTTCTTC	CASSYTSGTYNEQFF
TRBJ2-1	.	.	TRBV7-2	TGTGCCAGCAGCTTAGTCTCCGGGGGCAATGAGCAGTTCTTC	CASSLVSGGNEQFF
TRBJ1-6	.	.	TRBV7-2	TGTGCCAGCAGCCCCCGGACAACTTCGAGTGCCTATAATTCACCCCTCCACTTT	CASSPRTTSSAYNSPLHF
TRBJ2-7	TRBD2	few	TRBV5-6	TGTGCCAGCAGCTTGATAGGGCCTAGCGGTTCAAGCTCCTACGAGCAGTACTTC	CASSLIGPSGSSSYEQYF
TRBJ1-1	TRBD1	.	TRBV19	TGTGCCAGCCGGCGGGACAGCCGACCGAACACTGAAGCTTTCTTT	CASRRDSRPNTEAFF
TRBJ1-1	TRBD1	.	TRBV7-2	TGTGCCAGCAGCCGGGACAGGGGGAGTGCTTTCTTT	CASSRDRGSAFF